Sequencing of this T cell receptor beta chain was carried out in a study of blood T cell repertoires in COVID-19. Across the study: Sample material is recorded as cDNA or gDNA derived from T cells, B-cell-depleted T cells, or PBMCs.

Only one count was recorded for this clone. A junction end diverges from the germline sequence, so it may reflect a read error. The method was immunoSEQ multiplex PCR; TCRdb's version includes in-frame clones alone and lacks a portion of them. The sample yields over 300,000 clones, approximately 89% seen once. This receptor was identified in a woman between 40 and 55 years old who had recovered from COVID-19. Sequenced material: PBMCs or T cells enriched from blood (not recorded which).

CDR3 amino acids: CASSLAQGYGYTF. The DNA of the CDR3 is TGTGCCAGCAGCCTAGCGCAGGGCTATGGCTACACCTTC. This chain links TRBV7-2 with TRBJ1-2; TRBD1 might be the D (5 bases). The CDR3 extends over 13 amino acids. The V gene's germline CDR1 is SGHTA and CDR2 FQGNSA.